Listed here are 24 T cell receptor beta chains from one sample, sequenced in a study of blood T cell repertoires in COVID-19. This table comes from immunoSEQ multiplex PCR, and its TCRdb copy is limited to in-frame clones, with some not included. The sample includes some 250,000 clones, more than 85% of them seen just once. The sequenced sample consisted of PBMCs or T cells enriched from blood (not recorded which). The receptor source for this set is a man between 35 and 55 years old who had recovered from COVID-19.

The V call is TRBV5-6, the J call TRBJ1-2; 8 bases are a match to TRBD1. CDR3 size: 13 residues. The trim removed 0 bases at V and 6 bases at J, leaving 1 base unmatched. CDR1 and CDR2 from the germline V gene are SGHDT and YYEEEE. The CDR3 here is CASSLAGGHGYTF. In DNA, the CDR3 is TGTGCCAGCAGCTTGGCAGGGGGCCATGGCTACACCTTC.

This clone has a single count. This rearrangement joins TRBV7-9 to TRBJ1-4; 8 nucleotides agree with TRBD1. The germline gives CDR1 SEHNR, CDR2 FQNEAQ (reference sequence). With V trimmed by 4 bases and J by 6 bases, 1 base remained unmatched. The CDR3 totals 13 residues. CDR3 residues: CASSSDRDEKLFF. CDR3 sequence (DNA): TGTGCCAGCAGCTCGGACAGGGATGAAAAACTGTTTTTT.

J is TRBJ1-1 and V is TRBV6-5; D is uncertain. V dropped 3 bases and J dropped 0 bases, with 8 bases sitting between them. The CDR3 contains 14 residues. The germline V gene encodes CDR1 MNHEY and CDR2 SVGAGI. The CDR3 sequence is CASSYLRMNTEAFF. For the CDR3, the DNA is TGTGCCAGCAGTTATTTGAGGATGAACACTGAAGCTTTCTTT.

This chain uses TRBV4-3 with TRBJ2-5; D ambiguous. The CDR3 contains 15 residues. Per germline, CDR1 LGHNA and CDR2 YSLEER. V was shortened by 1 base and J by 5 bases, with 14 bases between the two germline ends. CDR3 in DNA: TGCGCCAGCAGCCAAGGTAATACCTTGGAGGAGACCCAGTACTTC. This encodes CASSQGNTLEETQYF.

The V gene is TRBV27, the J gene TRBJ1-1, with D maybe TRBD1 (5 bases). CDR1 is MNHEY and CDR2 is SMNVEV in the germline V gene (reference sequence). V lost 2 bases and J lost 5, with 12 bases in between. CDR3 length: 14 amino acids. CDR3 amino acids: CASSLTTKGTEAFF. DNA for the CDR3: TGTGCCAGCAGTTTAACCACCAAGGGGACTGAAGCTTTCTTT.

V usage is TRBV7-9 and J usage is TRBJ2-2, with 9 bases identical to TRBD2. Unmatched junction bases numbered 4, after V lost 2 bases and J lost 3 bases. Germline V gives CDR1 SEHNR, CDR2 FQNEAQ (reference sequence). CDR3 length: 16 residues. The CDR3 DNA sequence: TGTGCCAGCAGCTTACCCGGGACTAGCTACACCGGGGAGCTGTTTTTT. As protein: CASSLPGTSYTGELFF.

The gene calls are TRBV6-2 or TRBV6-3 and TRBJ2-3, with D possibly being TRBD1 (6 bases). The germline CDR1 and CDR2 sequences are MNHEY and SVGEGT. The length of the CDR3 is 16 residues. V was shortened by 6 bases and J by 5 bases, with 21 bases between the two germline ends. The CDR3 here is CASSPPRWGRLDTQYF. The CDR3 bases are TGTGCCAGCAGCCCTCCCCGTTGGGGGCGGTTAGATACGCAGTATTTT.

This chain uses TRBV10-2 with TRBJ2-6; a possible D gene is TRBD1 (6 bases). CDR1 WSHSY and CDR2 SAAADI come from the germline V gene. V lost 4 bases and J lost 0, with 13 bases in between. The CDR3 consists of 17 residues. The CDR3 region has the DNA TGCGCCAGCAGTGCACCCCGGGACACCTCTGGGGCCAACGTCCTGACTTTC. Residues: CASSAPRDTSGANVLTF.

The chain combines TRBV30 with TRBJ1-4; 9 bases map to TRBD1. This CDR3 spans 13 amino acids. CDR1 GTSNPN and CDR2 SVGIG come from the germline V gene (reference sequence). J gave up 7 bases and V 7 bases, and 7 bases lay outside the gene matches. CDR3 DNA: TGTGCCTCGATACGGGACAGGGCTGAAAAACTGTTTTTT. Amino acid sequence: CASIRDRAEKLFF.

This sequence joins TRBV28 and TRBJ2-3; D remains unclear. The germline V gene has CDR1 MDHEN and CDR2 SYDVKM. V was pared by 2 bases and J by 8 bases, with 5 bases between. CDR3 length: 11 amino acids. DNA of the CDR3: TGTGCCAGCAGTTTAAGGAGTACGCAGTATTTT. Translating it yields CASSLRSTQYF.

Only one count was recorded for this clone. The chain employs TRBV19 and TRBJ1-2; 9 bases are a match to TRBD1. The CDR3 loop spans 14 amino acids. The germline CDR1 and CDR2 sequences are LNHDA and SQIVND (reference sequence). The V segment lost 5 bases and the J segment 5 bases; nucleotides outside the gene matches: 6. The CDR3 DNA sequence: TGTGCCAGTAGTGCCCTCGGGACAGGGTATGGCTACACCTTC. This sequence encodes CASSALGTGYGYTF. The whole variable domain, filled in from reference TRBV19 and TRBJ1-2, reads DGGITQSPKYLFRKEGQNVTLSCEQNLNHDAMYWYRQDPGQGLRLIYYSQIVNDFQKGDIAEGYSVSREKKESFPLTVTSAQKNPTAFYLCASSALGTGYGYTFGSGTRLTVV.

For the CDR3, the DNA is TGTGCCAGTAGTAGCCAGGGGCACACAAAAGAGACCCAGTACTTC. It yields the protein CASSSQGHTKETQYF. The chain links TRBV19 to TRBJ2-5, with D possibly TRBD1 on 6 matching bases. Germline V CDR1 and CDR2: LNHDA, SQIVND (reference sequence). This CDR3 has 15 amino acids. Between the trimmed V and J ends, which lost 4 bases and 3 bases, there was a span of 15 bases.

The rearrangement links TRBV18 to TRBJ2-3; 7 nucleotides match TRBD1. V shed 6 bases and J 6 bases; nucleotides not matched to a gene: 6. The germline V gene encodes CDR1 KGHSH and CDR2 LQKENI. This CDR3 has 13 amino acids. The CDR3 loop reads CASSRDSADTQYF. CDR3 bases: TGTGCCAGCTCTCGGGACAGTGCGGATACGCAGTATTTT. The complete variable domain, with remaining parts taken from reference TRBV18 and TRBJ2-3, reads NAGVMQNPRHLVRRRGQEARLRCSPMKGHSHVYWYRQLPEEGLKFMVYLQKENIIDESGMPKERFSAEFPKEGPSILRIQQVVRGDSAAYFCASSRDSADTQYFGPGTRLTVL.

The chain is built from TRBV6-5 and TRBJ1-3, with D unresolved. CDR1 is MNHEY, CDR2 SVGAGI, per germline. The CDR3 consists of 16 residues. V lost 2 bases to trimming and J lost 3 bases, with 14 bases between them. The CDR3 sequence is CASSYGRQEGGNTIYF. As DNA, the CDR3 is TGTGCCAGCAGTTACGGTCGGCAGGAGGGTGGAAACACCATATATTTT.

This chain connects TRBV6-5 to TRBJ1-2; TRBD1 is a possible D gene (6 bases). The germline V gene encodes CDR1 MNHEY and CDR2 SVGAGI. The CDR3 is 15 residues long. The V gene lost 2 bases and the J gene lost 5 bases, with 15 bases spanning the gap. The CDR3 nucleotides read TGTGCCAGCAGTTACCACGACAGGTGGGGGTATGGCTACACCTTC. Translated, it gives CASSYHDRWGYGYTF.

The genes are TRBV12-3 or TRBV12-4 and TRBJ1-3; no definite D call. The CDR3 has 13 amino acids. CDR3 in amino acids: CGRRGPDGNTIYF. The CDR3 DNA is TGTGGCAGGCGGGGTCCAGATGGAAACACCATATATTTT.

In this sample, this clone turned up a few times. This chain joins TRBV28 and TRBJ2-6, with 11 bases aligning to TRBD1. There are 20 residues in the CDR3. Trimming removed 7 bases from V and 1 base from J; junction bases left unmatched: 15. Germline V lookup: CDR1 MDHEN, CDR2 SYDVKM. CDR3 in DNA: TGTGCCAGCACCTCCGTCCCGGGAGGACAGGGGGCTTCTGGGGCCAACGTCCTGACTTTC. Translated, it gives CASTSVPGGQGASGANVLTF.

The chain links TRBV5-6 to TRBJ1-2; D is undetermined. Germline CDR1 reads SGHDT; CDR2 reads YYEEEE. This CDR3 has 15 amino acids. The V end lost 2 bases, the J end lost 2 bases, and 13 bases lay between the germline ends. The CDR3 bases are TGTGCCAGCAGCTTACCCAGGCTCCGAAACTATGGCTACACCTTC. This translates into CASSLPRLRNYGYTF.

The chain combines TRBV30 with TRBJ2-7, with D perhaps matching TRBD1 (5 bases). Germline assignment: CDR1 GTSNPN and CDR2 SVGIG (reference sequence). V lost 2 bases and J 4 bases, leaving 12 bases between the germline ends. The CDR3 runs to 13 residues. The CDR3 spells CAWSPGHPYEQYF. CDR3 DNA: TGTGCCTGGAGTCCAGGACATCCTTACGAGCAGTACTTC.

The J gene is TRBJ2-1, the V gene TRBV2, with 11 bases that match TRBD2. Germline CDR1 is SNHLY and CDR2 is FYNNEI. J gave up 6 bases and V 10 bases, and 20 bases lay outside the gene matches. The CDR3 covers 18 residues. CDR3 in DNA: TGTGCCACCCTGAGATCCCTTTTTAGCGGGGGGGCCTTCAATGAGCAGTTCTTC. This translates into CATLRSLFSGGAFNEQFF.

The chain links TRBV5-1 to TRBJ2-7; D possibly corresponds to TRBD2 (6 bases). The CDR3 is made up of 17 amino acids. Looked up from germline, CDR1 is SGHRS and CDR2 is YFSETQ. The V and J ends lost 1 base and 3 bases respectively, with 20 bases between them. The CDR3 here is CASSLRGTKVGSYEQYF. The CDR3 nucleotides read TGCGCCAGCAGCTTGCGAGGTACTAAGGTCGGGAGCTACGAGCAGTACTTC.

This chain connects TRBV27 to TRBJ1-2; 8 bases align to TRBD1. Losses at the gene ends were 4 bases for V and 0 bases for J; bases not matched to a gene: 7. Germline lookup yields CDR1 MNHEY and CDR2 SMNVEV (reference sequence). This CDR3 has 16 residues. In nucleotides, the CDR3 is TGTGCCAGCAGTTATTCCGGGACAGGAGCTAACTATGGCTACACCTTC. Translation: CASSYSGTGANYGYTF.

The chain carries TRBV28 and TRBJ1-1; 9 nucleotides line up with TRBD1. The CDR3 has 15 amino acids. The V gene end was trimmed by 6 bases and the J gene end by 7 bases; junction bases not matched to a gene: 12. The germline gives CDR1 MDHEN, CDR2 SYDVKM. CDR3 DNA: TGTGCCAGCAGCCGAATCTTGGGACAGGGAATTGAAGCTTTCTTT. Encoded protein: CASSRILGQGIEAFF.

The chain's CDR3 is CASSGTSKAETQYF. CDR3 coding DNA: TGTGCCAGCAGCGGGACTAGCAAGGCAGAGACCCAGTACTTC. The chain couples TRBV9 to TRBJ2-5, with 8 bases fitting TRBD2. Per the germline V gene, CDR1 is SGDLS and CDR2 is YYNGEE. The CDR3 has 14 amino acids. Trimming removed 3 bases from V and 4 bases from J; junction bases left unmatched: 5. Using reference TRBV9 and TRBJ2-5 for the parts outside the CDR3, the full variable domain is DSGVTQTPKHLITATGQRVTLRCSPRSGDLSVYWYQQSLDQGLQFLIQYYNGEERAKGNILERFSAQQFPDLHSELNLSSLELGDSALYFCASSGTSKAETQYFGPGTRLLVL.